This TCR beta chain comes out of a study of cytomegalovirus exposure and HLA in healthy donors. Overall study results and limits: Rare TCR sequences predominated, though certain public TCRs were found in many donors. Accounts indicate the classifier identified cytomegalovirus status with strong specificity and sensitivity.

Details on this clone: Its antigen is currently unknown.

Trimming at V came to 5 bases and at J to 6 bases, leaving 9 bases not matched to a gene. Germline CDR1 SGHVS, CDR2 FQNEAQ. The CDR3 contains 15 residues. The donors were members of the validation cohort, which comprised around 110 subjects and was separate from the first cohort of 666 subjects. Only in-frame clones appear in the TCRdb table, and some are missing; sequencing was by immunoSEQ multiplex PCR. The data hold 120,000 or so clones, with about 96% observed a single time. The clonotype comes from a man aged 18-30 years in good health and CMV-seronegative. The sequenced sample was PBMCs. This chain connects TRBV7-8 to TRBJ2-2; TRBD2 matches 7 bases. The CDR3 reads CASSPTAGWAGELFF. CDR3 DNA: TGTGCCAGCAGCCCCACAGCGGGGTGGGCCGGGGAGCTGTTTTTT.